This TCR beta chain was identified in a study of blood T cells in healthy people across ages. Study outcomes and limitations: The authors considered diversity estimates from one million T cells to be underestimates. TCR beta diversity tracked closely with naive T cell percentage.

This clonotype was picked up a small number of times. Its antigen is not identified. Total RNA extracted from each sample amounted to at least 6 micrograms. A second PCR of 7 to 11 cycles used a sample-barcoded 5' primer and a J-beta primer mix. All samples yielded 2.5 million or more CDR3-containing paired-end reads. MiXCR, run by TCRdb on the 5' RACE reads, gives a single entry per CDR3 protein. The table has 1.2 million to 1.5 million distinct CDR3 sequences, around 59% seen once. The CDR3 is made up of 18 amino acids. The gene calls are TRBV21-1 and TRBJ2-7; TRBD1 reflects the table's D call only, with no check against the DNA. TRBV21-1 is annotated as a pseudogene. Sequencing used blood. This receptor was identified in a man in his late teens or twenties in good health. The CDR3 DNA is TGTGCCAGCAACCGTCGGGGGGACAGCGACGCGGCACCCTACGAGCAGTACTTC. This encodes CASNRRGDSDAAPYEQYF.